This is a list of T cell receptor beta chains from one sample in a study of T cells in Graves' hyperthyroidism and ophthalmopathy. Each CDR3 protein is one row after TCRdb ran MiXCR on the multiplex PCR reads. The table records hundreds of thousands of distinct CDR3 sequences, 35% of them present only once. The sequencing sample was made of blood. These receptors originate from a woman aged 40 to 50 with Graves' hyperthyroidism. The CDR3 runs from the conserved cysteine through the conserved F or W. D genes are given only for firm matches. Only part of the rows carry a size: once, few, many, or a class if the clone is expanded.

TRBV4-2	TRBJ1-1	many	TRBD1	TGTGCCAGCAGCCAACATGGGACAGGAGGCACTGAAGCTTTCTTT	CASSQHGTGGTEAFF
TRBV6-5	TRBJ1-2	once	NA	TGTGCCAGCAGTAACGACGGGCAGGACGATGGCTACACCTTC	CASSNDGQDDGYTF
TRBV15	TRBJ1-1	many	NA	TGTGCCACCAGCAACCTAAACCGGCTGAACACTGAAGCTTTCTTT	CATSNLNRLNTEAFF
TRBV12-3/TRBV12-4	TRBJ1-2	NA	TRBD1	TGTGCCAGCAGTAAACAGGGGTATGGCTACACCTTC	CASSKQGYGYTF
TRBV7-3	TRBJ2-2	few	NA	TGTGCCAGCAGTTTTTCAGGGGAGGGAACCGGGGAGCTGTTTTTT	CASSFSGEGTGELFF
TRBV29-1	TRBJ2-5	NA	TRBD2	TGCAGCGTTGAGGGGCGGGAGGAGACCCAGTACTTC	CSVEGREETQYF
TRBV19	TRBJ1-4	NA	TRBD1	TGTGCCAGTAGTTCGCAGGGGGCAGCAACTAATGAAAAACTGTTTTTT	CASSSQGAATNEKLFF
TRBV4-1	TRBJ1-4	few	NA	TGCGCCAGCAGCCGAAACAATGAAAAACTGTTTTTT	CASSRNNEKLFF
TRBV29-1	TRBJ2-5	NA	NA	TGCAGCGTTCCCGGGACAGAGACCCAGTACTTC	CSVPGTETQYF
TRBV9	TRBJ1-3	few	NA	TGTGCCAGCAGCCCTCCGACAGGCTACTCTGGAAACACCATATATTTT	CASSPPTGYSGNTIYF
TRBV5-1	TRBJ2-2	few	NA	TGCGCCAGCAGCTTTTCTATGATGGGGACCGGGGAGCTGTTTTTT	CASSFSMMGTGELFF
TRBV6-2/TRBV6-3	TRBJ1-5	NA	NA	TGTGCCAGCACGAGGCGTAATCAGCCCCAGCATTTT	CASTRRNQPQHF
TRBV7-2	TRBJ1-1	NA	TRBD1	TGTGCCAGCGGACCGGGACAGGGTGCTTTCTTT	CASGPGQGAFF
TRBV7-2	TRBJ1-6	many	TRBD1	TGTGCCAGCAGCACGCACCGGGACAGGGGGCGTGTTAATTCACCCCTCCACTTT	CASSTHRDRGRVNSPLHF
TRBV9	TRBJ1-5	few	TRBD1	TGTGCCAGCAGCGTAGGGACAGGGGATCAGCCCCAGCATTTT	CASSVGTGDQPQHF
TRBV5-5	TRBJ2-7	many	NA	TGTGCCAGCAGCTTGGCTGCAGCGGGCGAGCAGTACTTC	CASSLAAAGEQYF
TRBV10-3	TRBJ1-6	NA	NA	TGTGCCAGCAGCGACCGCAATTATAATTCACCCCTCCACTTT	CASSDRNYNSPLHF
TRBV25-1	TRBJ2-5	many	NA	TGTGCCAGCAGTACAAGGTACCAAGAGACCCAGTACTTC	CASSTRYQETQYF
TRBV9	TRBJ1-5	few	TRBD1	TGTGCCAGCAGCCAAGCCCGGGACAGGGGTCGGGACCAGCCCCAGCATTTT	CASSQARDRGRDQPQHF
TRBV20-1	TRBJ1-1	NA	NA	TGCAGTGCTAAGGACCCTTACGGGTCTTTCTTT	CSAKDPYGSFF
TRBV5-1	TRBJ2-7	NA	TRBD2	TGCGCCAGCAGCTTGGAACCTAGCGGGAGGGTCGAGCAGTACTTC	CASSLEPSGRVEQYF
TRBV2	TRBJ2-7	many	TRBD2	TGTGCCAGCAGTGAAGACGGGACTAGCGGGAGGGCCGAGCAGTACTTC	CASSEDGTSGRAEQYF
TRBV10-3	TRBJ2-7	NA	TRBD1	TGTGCCAGCAGACCTACAGGGGGCGGCTCCTACGAGCAGTACTTC	CASRPTGGGSYEQYF
TRBV5-8	TRBJ2-2	NA	TRBD2	TGTGCCAGCAGCCCAGCGGGAGGGCGTGGCGGGGAGCTGTTTTTT	CASSPAGGRGGELFF
TRBV9	TRBJ1-3	many	NA	TGTGCCAGCAGCGGCCGATTCTCTGGAAACACCATATATTTT	CASSGRFSGNTIYF
TRBV5-1	TRBJ1-4	NA	NA	TGTGCCAGCAGCTTAGAGGCGGGAGTATCTAATGAAAAACTGTTTTTT	CASSLEAGVSNEKLFF
TRBV12-3/TRBV12-4	TRBJ1-1	few	TRBD1	TGTGCCAGCATCATGACAGGGATGAACACTGAAGCTTTCTTT	CASIMTGMNTEAFF
TRBV2	TRBJ2-7	few	TRBD2	TGTGCCAGCAAAGGGGCCCTAGCGGGGTACTCCTACGAGCAGTACTTC	CASKGALAGYSYEQYF
TRBV20-1	TRBJ1-1	NA	NA	TGCAGTGCTAGAGATCCTAGGAGGGGATCGCTGAACACTGAAGCTTTCTTT	CSARDPRRGSLNTEAFF
TRBV7-3	TRBJ2-5	NA	NA	TGTGCCAGCAGTCACCCTCTCCAAGAGACCCAGTACTTC	CASSHPLQETQYF
TRBV29-1	TRBJ1-3	many	NA	TGCAGCGTCGAATCAAAAAAAGGAAACACCATATATTTT	CSVESKKGNTIYF
TRBV7-8	TRBJ1-1	NA	TRBD1	TGTGCCAGCAGCGTGGGACAGGGGCACACTGAAGCTTTCTTT	CASSVGQGHTEAFF
TRBV7-9	TRBJ2-5	NA	NA	TGTGCCAGCAGCCCCAACGCAGGGGGGCAAGAGACTCAGTACTTC	CASSPNAGGQETQYF
TRBV10-3	TRBJ1-5	NA	TRBD1	TGTGCCATCAGTCGGACAGGAGGAAGCAATCAGCCCCAGCATTTT	CAISRTGGSNQPQHF
TRBV29-1	TRBJ2-3	once	NA	TGCAGCGTGGGGACAGATACGCAGTATTTT	CSVGTDTQYF
TRBV27	TRBJ2-7	NA	TRBD1	TGTGCCAGCAGACAGGGGGCGAGGGAGCAGTACTTC	CASRQGAREQYF
TRBV6-1	TRBJ2-2	NA	TRBD2	TGTGCCAGCCACCAGCGGGATCATAACACCGGGGAGCTGTTTTTT	CASHQRDHNTGELFF
TRBV11-2	TRBJ2-2	few	NA	TGTGCCAGCAGCCCCCCTCACACCGGGGAGCTGTTTTTT	CASSPPHTGELFF
TRBV15	TRBJ1-1	NA	NA	TGTGCCACCAGCTACGATGCGGTGAACACTGAAGCTTTCTTT	CATSYDAVNTEAFF
TRBV20-1	TRBJ1-3	many	TRBD1	TGCAGTGCTAGAGAGGGGACAGTATCTGGAAACACCATATATTTT	CSAREGTVSGNTIYF
TRBV6-5	TRBJ2-2	NA	TRBD1	TGTGCCAGCAGTTACTGGGACAGGGGAACCGGGGAGCTGTTTTTT	CASSYWDRGTGELFF
TRBV12-3/TRBV12-4	TRBJ2-5	many	TRBD2	TGTGCCAGCGAACGAGCGGGGGGGCTGCAGACCCAGTACTTC	CASERAGGLQTQYF
TRBV20-1	TRBJ2-7	many	NA	TGCAGTGCTAGGAAGGAGTCCTACGAGCAGTACTTC	CSARKESYEQYF
TRBV12-3/TRBV12-4	TRBJ1-1	many	NA	TGTGCCAGCAGTCGAGGGGGTTCGAACACTGAAGCTTTCTTT	CASSRGGSNTEAFF
TRBV2	TRBJ1-5	NA	TRBD1	TGTGCCAGCAGCCGGGACAGGTACGAGCATTTT	CASSRDRYEHF
TRBV19	TRBJ1-3	many	NA	TGTGCCAGTAGCTCGGGGGGCACCATATATTTT	CASSSGGTIYF
TRBV12-3/TRBV12-4	TRBJ2-5	NA	TRBD2	TGTGCCAGCAGTACTAGCGGGAGGTTGGAGACCCAGTACTTC	CASSTSGRLETQYF
TRBV2	TRBJ2-7	NA	NA	TGTGCCAGCAGTGAACAGCAGGTAGTATCCTACGAGCAGTACTTC	CASSEQQVVSYEQYF
TRBV6-6	TRBJ1-1	many	NA	TGTGCCAGCAGGGCGTACACTGAAGCTTTCTTT	CASRAYTEAFF
TRBV12-3/TRBV12-4	TRBJ1-4	NA	NA	TGTGCCAGCAGTTTCACAGACGAACAATCGGGGGAGGAAAAACTGTTTTTT	CASSFTDEQSGEEKLFF
TRBV29-1	TRBJ1-2	NA	TRBD1	TGCAGCGTTGCCCGACAGGGGCAGACTGGCTACACCTTC	CSVARQGQTGYTF
TRBV7-9	TRBJ1-2	NA	NA	TGTGCCAGCAGCTGGTCCACCGATGATGGCTACACCTTC	CASSWSTDDGYTF